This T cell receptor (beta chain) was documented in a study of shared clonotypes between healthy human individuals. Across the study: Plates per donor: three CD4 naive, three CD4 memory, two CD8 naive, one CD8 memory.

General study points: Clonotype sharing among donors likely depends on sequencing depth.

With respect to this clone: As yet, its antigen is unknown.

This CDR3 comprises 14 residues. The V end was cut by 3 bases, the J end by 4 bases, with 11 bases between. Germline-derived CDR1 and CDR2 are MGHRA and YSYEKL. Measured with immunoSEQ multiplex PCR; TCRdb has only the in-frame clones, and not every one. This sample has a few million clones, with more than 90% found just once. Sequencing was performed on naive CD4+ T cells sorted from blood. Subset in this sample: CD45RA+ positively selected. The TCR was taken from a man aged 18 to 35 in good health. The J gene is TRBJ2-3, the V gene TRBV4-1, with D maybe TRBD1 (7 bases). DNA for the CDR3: TGCGCCAGCAGCCACCCAGGGGGGTCAGATACGCAGTATTTT. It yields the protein CASSHPGGSDTQYF.